One sample yielded the 6 T cell receptor beta chains listed below, sequenced in a study of blood T cell repertoires in COVID-19. This table comes from immunoSEQ multiplex PCR, and its TCRdb copy is limited to in-frame clones, with some not included. The repertoire holds a few hundred thousand clones, with 90% as singletons. The sequencing input was peripheral blood. These receptors were collected from a woman between 40 and 50 years old with COVID-19, enrolled during active disease.

This sequence joins TRBV6-2 or TRBV6-3 and TRBJ2-1; D is perhaps TRBD2 (6 bases). Germline V lookup: CDR1 MNHEY, CDR2 SVGEGT. CDR3 size: 14 residues. The V end was cut by 4 bases, the J end by 4 bases, with 11 bases between. The CDR3 DNA reads as TGTGCCAGCAGTTTTAGCGGCCTATACAATGAGCAGTTCTTC. Amino acids: CASSFSGLYNEQFF.

The gene calls are TRBV4-3 and TRBJ2-1, with a tentative D call TRBD1 (6 bases). Germline V CDR1 and CDR2: LGHNA, YSLEER. The CDR3 runs 14 residues. Trimming removed 1 base at V and 2 bases at J, with 6 bases between. The CDR3 bases are TGCGCCAGCAGCCAAGGGGACACCTACAATGAGCAGTTCTTC. Translated, it gives CASSQGDTYNEQFF.

This clone was recorded once. This chain links TRBV28 with TRBJ2-1; D might be TRBD1 (5 bases). CDR1 and CDR2 (germline): MDHEN, SYDVKM. V was cut by 1 base and J by 10 bases, with 17 bases left in between. The CDR3 spans 15 residues. CDR3 region: CASSLYRQGAKEQFF. As DNA, the CDR3 is TGTGCCAGCAGTTTATATAGGCAGGGCGCCAAGGAGCAGTTCTTC. Based on the CDR3 plus reference TRBV28 and TRBJ2-1, the full variable domain is DVKVTQSSRYLVKRTGEKVFLECVQDMDHENMFWYRQDPGLGLRLIYFSYDVKMKEKGDIPEGYSVSREKKERFSLILESASTNQTSMYLCASSLYRQGAKEQFFGPGTRLTVL.

The chain joins TRBV6-1 to TRBJ2-2; D remains unclear. The CDR3 spans 14 residues. Germline CDR1 and CDR2: MNHNS and SASEGT. V was pared by 2 bases and J by 4 bases, with 8 bases between. The CDR3 is CASSESTVTGELFF. The CDR3 DNA follows: TGTGCCAGCAGTGAATCCACTGTCACCGGGGAGCTGTTTTTT.

The CDR3 sequence: CAISDGRGVGEQYF. The DNA for the CDR3 is TGTGCCATCAGTGACGGTAGGGGTGTCGGCGAGCAGTACTTC. This sequence joins TRBV10-3 and TRBJ2-7, with D possibly being TRBD1 (5 bases). Germline V gene sequence: CDR1 ENHRY, CDR2 SYGVKD. The CDR3 length is 14 residues. V shed 3 bases and J shed 6 bases, with 15 bases lying between them.

The gene calls are TRBV7-9 and TRBJ2-3; tentative D call: TRBD2 (6 bases). The V gene's germline CDR1 is SEHNR and CDR2 FQNEAQ (reference sequence). This CDR3 has 17 residues. Trimming shortened V by 4 bases and J by 1 base, and 18 bases separated the two germline ends. In nucleotides, the CDR3 is TGTGCCAGCAGCTCTCGGGGGACCCCTCTAGGCACAGATACGCAGTATTTT. This gives the protein CASSSRGTPLGTDTQYF.